This TCR beta chain emerged from a study of T cell responses to AZD1222 COVID-19 vaccine. Generated by immunoSEQ multiplex PCR, the TCRdb table keeps only in-frame clones and is missing some. The table has tens of thousands of clones, around nine tenths seen once. CDR3 length: 13 amino acids. The V end lost 0 bases, the J end lost 2 bases, and 4 bases lay between the germline ends. The germline V gene has CDR1 MGHRA and CDR2 YSYEKL. The receptor's source is an adult who received the MenACWY meningococcal vaccine as a control. The source was peripheral blood, collected 28 days after the second dose of the MenACWY control vaccine. The rearrangement uses TRBV4-1 and TRBJ1-2; D unresolved. The chain's CDR3 is CASSQDRNYGYTF. The CDR3 DNA follows: TGCGCCAGCAGCCAAGATAGGAACTATGGCTACACCTTC.